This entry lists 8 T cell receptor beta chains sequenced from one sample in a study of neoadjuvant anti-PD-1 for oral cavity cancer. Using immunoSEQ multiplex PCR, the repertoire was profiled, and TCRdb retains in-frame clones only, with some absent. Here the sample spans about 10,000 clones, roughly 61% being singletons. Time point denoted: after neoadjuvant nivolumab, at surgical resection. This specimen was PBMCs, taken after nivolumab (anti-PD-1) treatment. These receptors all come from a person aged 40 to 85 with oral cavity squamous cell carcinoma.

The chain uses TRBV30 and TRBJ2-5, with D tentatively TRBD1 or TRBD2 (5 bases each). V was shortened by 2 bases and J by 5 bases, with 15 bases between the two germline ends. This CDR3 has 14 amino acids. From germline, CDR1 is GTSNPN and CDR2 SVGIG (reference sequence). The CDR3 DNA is TGTGCCTGGAGTCTCGGGACGACGGCGGAGACCCAGTACTTC. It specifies CAWSLGTTAETQYF. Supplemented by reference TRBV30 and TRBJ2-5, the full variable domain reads SQTIHQWPATLVQPVGSPLSLECTVEGTSNPNLYWYRQAAGRGLQLLFYSVGIGQISSEVPQNLSASRPQDRQFILSSKKLLLSDSGFYLCAWSLGTTAETQYFGPGTRLLVL.

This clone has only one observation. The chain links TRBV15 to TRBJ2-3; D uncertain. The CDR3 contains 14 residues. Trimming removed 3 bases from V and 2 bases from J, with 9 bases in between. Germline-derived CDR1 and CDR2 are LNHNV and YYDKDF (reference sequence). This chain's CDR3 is CATSSGRTTDTQYF. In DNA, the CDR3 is TGTGCCACCAGCAGCGGGCGAACCACAGATACGCAGTATTTT.

The CDR3 spells CASSYLGWETQYF. In DNA, the CDR3 is TGTGCCAGCAGTTACCTGGGATGGGAGACCCAGTACTTC. J is TRBJ2-5 and V is TRBV6-5; D is ambiguous. CDR3 length: 13 amino acids. Looked up from germline, CDR1 is MNHEY and CDR2 is SVGAGI. Trimming removed 2 bases from V and 5 bases from J, with 9 bases in between.

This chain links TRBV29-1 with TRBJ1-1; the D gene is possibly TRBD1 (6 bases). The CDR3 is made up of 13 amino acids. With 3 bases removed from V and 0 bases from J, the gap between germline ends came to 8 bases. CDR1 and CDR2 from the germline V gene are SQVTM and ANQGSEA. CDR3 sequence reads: CSVEGQMNTEAFF. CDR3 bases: TGCAGCGTTGAGGGACAAATGAACACTGAAGCTTTCTTT.

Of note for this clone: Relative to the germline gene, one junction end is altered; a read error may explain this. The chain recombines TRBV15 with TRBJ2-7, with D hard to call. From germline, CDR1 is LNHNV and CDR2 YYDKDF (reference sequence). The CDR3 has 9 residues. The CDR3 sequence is CATSRDKNF. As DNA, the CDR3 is TGTGCCACCAGCAGAGATAAAAACTTC.

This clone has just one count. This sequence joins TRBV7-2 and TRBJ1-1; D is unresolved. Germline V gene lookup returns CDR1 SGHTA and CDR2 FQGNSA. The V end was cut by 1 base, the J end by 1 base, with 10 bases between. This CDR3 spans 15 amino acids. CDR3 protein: CASSLGIARNTEAFF. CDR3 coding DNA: TGTGCCAGCAGCTTAGGTATAGCCCGGAACACTGAAGCTTTCTTT.

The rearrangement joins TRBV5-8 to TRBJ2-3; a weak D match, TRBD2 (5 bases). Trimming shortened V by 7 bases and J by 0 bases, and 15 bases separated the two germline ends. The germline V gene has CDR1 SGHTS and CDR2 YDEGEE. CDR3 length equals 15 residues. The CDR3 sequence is CASSTGLLSTDTQYF. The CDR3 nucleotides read TGTGCCAGCTCTACCGGACTCCTTAGCACAGATACGCAGTATTTT. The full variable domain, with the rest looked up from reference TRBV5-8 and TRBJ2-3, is EAGVTQSPTHLIKTRGQQATLRCSPISGHTSVYWYQQALGLGLQFLLWYDEGEERNRGNFPPRFSGRQFPNYSSELNVNALELEDSALYLCASSTGLLSTDTQYFGPGTRLTVL.

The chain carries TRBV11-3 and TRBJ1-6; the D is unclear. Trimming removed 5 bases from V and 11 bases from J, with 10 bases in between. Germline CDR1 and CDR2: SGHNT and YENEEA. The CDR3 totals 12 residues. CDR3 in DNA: TGTGCCAGCAGCCCCAGTTCTGCACCCCTCCACTTT. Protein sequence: CASSPSSAPLHF. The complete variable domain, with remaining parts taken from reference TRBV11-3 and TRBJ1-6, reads EAGVVQSPRYKIIEKKQPVAFWCNPISGHNTLYWYLQNLGQGPELLIRYENEEAVDDSQLPKDRFSAERLKGVDSTLKIQPAELGDSAVYLCASSPSSAPLHFGNGTRLTVT.